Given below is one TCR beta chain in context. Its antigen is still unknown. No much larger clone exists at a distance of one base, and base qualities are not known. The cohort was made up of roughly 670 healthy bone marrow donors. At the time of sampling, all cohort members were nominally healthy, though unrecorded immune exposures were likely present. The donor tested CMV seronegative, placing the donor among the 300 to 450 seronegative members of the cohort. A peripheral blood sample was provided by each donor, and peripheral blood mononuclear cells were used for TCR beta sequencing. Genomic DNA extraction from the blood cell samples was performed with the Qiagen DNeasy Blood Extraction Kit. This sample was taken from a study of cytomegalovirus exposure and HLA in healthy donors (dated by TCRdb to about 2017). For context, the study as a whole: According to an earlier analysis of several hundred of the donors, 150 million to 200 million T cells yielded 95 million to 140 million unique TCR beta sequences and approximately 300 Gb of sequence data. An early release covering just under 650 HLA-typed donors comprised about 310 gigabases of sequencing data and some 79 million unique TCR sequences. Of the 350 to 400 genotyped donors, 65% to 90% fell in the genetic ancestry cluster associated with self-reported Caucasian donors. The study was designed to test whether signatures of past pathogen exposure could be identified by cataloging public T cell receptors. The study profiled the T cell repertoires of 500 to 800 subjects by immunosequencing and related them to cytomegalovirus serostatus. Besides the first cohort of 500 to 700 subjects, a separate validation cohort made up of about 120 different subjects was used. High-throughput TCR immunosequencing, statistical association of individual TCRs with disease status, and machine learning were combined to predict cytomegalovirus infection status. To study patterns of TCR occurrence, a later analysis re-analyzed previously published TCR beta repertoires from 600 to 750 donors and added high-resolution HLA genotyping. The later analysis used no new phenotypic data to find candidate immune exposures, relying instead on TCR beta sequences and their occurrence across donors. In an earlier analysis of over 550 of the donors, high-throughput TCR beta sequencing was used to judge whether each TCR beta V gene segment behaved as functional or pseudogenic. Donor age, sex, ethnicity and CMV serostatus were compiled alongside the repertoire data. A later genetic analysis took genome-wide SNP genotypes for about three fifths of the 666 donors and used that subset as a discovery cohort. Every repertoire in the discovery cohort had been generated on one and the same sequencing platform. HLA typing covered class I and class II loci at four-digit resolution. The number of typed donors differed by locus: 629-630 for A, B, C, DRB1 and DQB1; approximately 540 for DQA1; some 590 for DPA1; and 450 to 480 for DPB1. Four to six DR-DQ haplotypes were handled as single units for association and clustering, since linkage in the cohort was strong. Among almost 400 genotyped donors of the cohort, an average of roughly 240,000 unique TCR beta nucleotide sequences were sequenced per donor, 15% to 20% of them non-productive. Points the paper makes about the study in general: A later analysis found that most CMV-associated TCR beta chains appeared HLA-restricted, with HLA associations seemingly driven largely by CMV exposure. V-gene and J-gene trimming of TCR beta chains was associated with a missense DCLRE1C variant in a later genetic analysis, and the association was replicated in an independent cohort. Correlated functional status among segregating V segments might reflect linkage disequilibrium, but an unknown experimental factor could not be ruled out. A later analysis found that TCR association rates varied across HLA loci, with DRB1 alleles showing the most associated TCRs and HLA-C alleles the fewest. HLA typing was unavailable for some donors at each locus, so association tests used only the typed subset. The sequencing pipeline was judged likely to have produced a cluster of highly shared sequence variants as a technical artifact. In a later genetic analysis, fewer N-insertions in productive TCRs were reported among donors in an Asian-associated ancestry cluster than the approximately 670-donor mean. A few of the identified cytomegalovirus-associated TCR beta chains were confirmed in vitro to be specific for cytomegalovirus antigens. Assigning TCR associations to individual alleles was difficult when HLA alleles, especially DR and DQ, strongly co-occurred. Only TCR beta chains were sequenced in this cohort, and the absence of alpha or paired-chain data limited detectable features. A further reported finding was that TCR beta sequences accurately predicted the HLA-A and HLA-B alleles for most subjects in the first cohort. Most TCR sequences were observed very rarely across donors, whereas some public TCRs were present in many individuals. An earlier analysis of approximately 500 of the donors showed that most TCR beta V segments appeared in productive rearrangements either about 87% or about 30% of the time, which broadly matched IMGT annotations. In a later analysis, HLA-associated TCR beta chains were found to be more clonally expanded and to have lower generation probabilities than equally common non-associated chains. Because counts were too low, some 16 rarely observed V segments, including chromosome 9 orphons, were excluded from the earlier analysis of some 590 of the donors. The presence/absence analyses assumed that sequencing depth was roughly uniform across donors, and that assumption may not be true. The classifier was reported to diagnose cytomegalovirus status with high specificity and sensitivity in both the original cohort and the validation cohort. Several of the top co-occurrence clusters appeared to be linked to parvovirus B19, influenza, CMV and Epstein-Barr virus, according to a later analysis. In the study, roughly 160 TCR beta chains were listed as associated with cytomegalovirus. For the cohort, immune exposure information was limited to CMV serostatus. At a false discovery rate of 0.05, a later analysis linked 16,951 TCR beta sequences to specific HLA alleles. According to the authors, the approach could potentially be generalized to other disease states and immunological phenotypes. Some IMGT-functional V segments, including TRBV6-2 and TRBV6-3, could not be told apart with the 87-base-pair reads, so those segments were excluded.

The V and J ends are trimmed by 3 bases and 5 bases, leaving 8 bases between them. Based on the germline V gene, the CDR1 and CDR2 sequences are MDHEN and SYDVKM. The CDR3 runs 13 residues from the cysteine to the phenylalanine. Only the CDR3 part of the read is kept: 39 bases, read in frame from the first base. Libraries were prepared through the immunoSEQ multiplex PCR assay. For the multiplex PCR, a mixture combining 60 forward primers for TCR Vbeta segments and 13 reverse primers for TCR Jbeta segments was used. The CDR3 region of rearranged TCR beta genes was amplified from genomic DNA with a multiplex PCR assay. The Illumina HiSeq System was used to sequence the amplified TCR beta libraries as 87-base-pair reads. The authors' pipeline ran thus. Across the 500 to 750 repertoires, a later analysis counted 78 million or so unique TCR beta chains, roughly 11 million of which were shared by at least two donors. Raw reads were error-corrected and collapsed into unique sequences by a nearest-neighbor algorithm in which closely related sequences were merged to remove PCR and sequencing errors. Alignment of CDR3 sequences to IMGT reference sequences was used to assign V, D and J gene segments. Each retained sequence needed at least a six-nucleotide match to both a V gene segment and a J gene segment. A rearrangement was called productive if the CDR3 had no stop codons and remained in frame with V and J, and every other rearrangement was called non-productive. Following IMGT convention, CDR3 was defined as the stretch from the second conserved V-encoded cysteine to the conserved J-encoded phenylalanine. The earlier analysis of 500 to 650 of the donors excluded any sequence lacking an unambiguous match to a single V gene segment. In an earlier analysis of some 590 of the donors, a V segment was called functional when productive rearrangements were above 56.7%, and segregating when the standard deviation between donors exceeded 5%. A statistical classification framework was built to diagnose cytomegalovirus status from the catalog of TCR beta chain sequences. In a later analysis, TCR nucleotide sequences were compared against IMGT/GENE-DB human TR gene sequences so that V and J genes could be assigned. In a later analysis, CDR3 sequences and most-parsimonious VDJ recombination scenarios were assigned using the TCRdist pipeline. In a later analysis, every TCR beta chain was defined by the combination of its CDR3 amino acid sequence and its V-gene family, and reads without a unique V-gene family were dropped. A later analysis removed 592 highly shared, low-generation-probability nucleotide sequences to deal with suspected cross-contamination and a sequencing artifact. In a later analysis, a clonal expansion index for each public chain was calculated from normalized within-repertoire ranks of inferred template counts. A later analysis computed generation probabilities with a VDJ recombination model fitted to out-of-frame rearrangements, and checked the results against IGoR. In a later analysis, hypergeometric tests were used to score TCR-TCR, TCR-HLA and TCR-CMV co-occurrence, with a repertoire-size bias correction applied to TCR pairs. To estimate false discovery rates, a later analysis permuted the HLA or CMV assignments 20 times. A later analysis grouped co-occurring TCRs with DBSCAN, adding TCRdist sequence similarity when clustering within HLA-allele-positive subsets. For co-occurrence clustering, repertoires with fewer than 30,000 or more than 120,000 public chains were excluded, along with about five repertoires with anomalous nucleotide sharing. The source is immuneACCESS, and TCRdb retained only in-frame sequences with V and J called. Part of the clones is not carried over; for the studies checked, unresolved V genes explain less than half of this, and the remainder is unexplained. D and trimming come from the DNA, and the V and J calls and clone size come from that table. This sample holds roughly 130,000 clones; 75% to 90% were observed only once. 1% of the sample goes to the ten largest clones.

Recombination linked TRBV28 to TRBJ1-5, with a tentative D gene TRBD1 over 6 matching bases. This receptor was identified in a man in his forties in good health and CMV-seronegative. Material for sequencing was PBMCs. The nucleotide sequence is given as TGTGCCAGCAGTTTCAGGGGAGATCAGCCCCAGCATTTT. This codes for CASSFRGDQPQHF. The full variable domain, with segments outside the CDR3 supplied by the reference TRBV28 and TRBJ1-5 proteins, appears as DVKVTQSSRYLVKRTGEKVFLECVQDMDHENMFWYRQDPGLGLRLIYFSYDVKMKEKGDIPEGYSVSREKKERFSLILESASTNQTSMYLCASSFRGDQPQHFGDGTRLSIL.